This record concerns one TCR beta chain sequence. Its antigen remains unidentified. Per-base quality was not reported, and no clone a single base away is much larger than it. Using the deep immunoSEQ assay, TCR CDR3 regions were amplified from genomic DNA by multiplex PCR. Extracted genomic DNA from each cell subset was distributed evenly across all wells of several immunoSEQ 96-well plates, and each plate was treated as a replicate. For sorted subsets, each replicate PCR was loaded with 200 to 250 ng genomic DNA, equivalent to 25,000 to 35,000 T cell genomes. The purified libraries were quantified using a Qubit 3.0 fluorometer, sized with a Bioanalyzer 2100, and then quantified again using the KAPA Library Quantification kit. Each immunoSEQ 96-well plate was sequenced on its own single-read 150-cycle Illumina NextSeq 550 flow cell. The study's processing was this. Because the immunoSEQ output included only junctional sequences and no quality scores, the filtering could not be the same as the filtering used for full-length reads. To assign V/J genes and CDR3, sequences were annotated against IMGT germline references using PyIR, a Python wrapper for IgBLAST v1.9. Reads were filtered out if the reads had weak V/J assignments (E-value above 1e-6), no CDR3, stop codons, out-of-frame junctions, or ambiguous translated residues. A V3J clonotype was defined by an identical inferred V gene, J gene, and CDR3 amino acid sequence. Percentage overlap between repertoires was computed as shared unique clonotypes divided by the size of the smaller repertoire. Repertoire richness was assessed with RTK rarefaction, the Chao1 estimator, and Recon v2.1 estimates of unobserved clonotypes. For all TCRbeta clonotypes obtained by the gDNA method from four donors, generation probabilities were computed with OLGA. This is the immuneACCESS table as TCRdb keeps it, with only in-frame sequences that have V and J called. A part of the clones is gone; compared with another copy, unresolved V genes explain less than half, and the rest is unexplained. That table furnishes V, J and clone size, whereas the DNA furnished D and trimming. This sample holds 2,500,000 or so clones; approximately 93% were observed only once. The top ten clonotypes cover around 0.37% of the sample.

The V and J ends are trimmed by 2 bases and 10 bases, leaving 18 bases between them. As encoded in the germline V gene, CDR1 is SGHVS while CDR2 is FQNEAQ. From cysteine to phenylalanine, the CDR3 is 16 amino acids long. Only the CDR3 DNA is retained, 48 bases long and in frame from the first base. The data are from a study of shared clonotypes between healthy human individuals (dated by TCRdb to the early 2020s). Study-wide context: The cohort included a few men and a couple of women between 18 and 49 years of age. For each donor, CD4 naive and CD4 memory were each given three plates, CD8 naive was given two plates, and CD8 memory was given one plate. Blood TCR repertoires of 5 or 6 healthy adults were deeply sequenced to estimate repertoire size and the extent of clonotype sharing between individuals. Different laboratories and diverse techniques were used to prepare libraries and sequence TCR repertoires, to increase sequencing depth and limit assay-specific biases. Between about 0.85 and 8.9 billion PBMCs per donor were obtained by leukapheresis.

The investigation overall reported the following: Incomplete sequencing was indicated by rarefaction of sorted-subset datasets, despite the large sequencing depth. About 5% of naive CD4, roughly 3.5% of naive CD8, 2.3% of memory CD4, and less than 0.45% of memory CD8 clonotypes were shared across a few donors. The genetic and exposure-history diversity represented was limited by the small number of donors. Higher generation probabilities were observed for clonotypes shared by all four sorted-subset donors than for non-shared clonotypes. Larger estimated clonotype richness was generally found for naive subsets than for memory subsets. Based on pairwise subsampling, the degree of clonotype sharing among donors was expected to be affected by sequencing depth. Sampling was restricted to blood, and TCR repertoires in tissues likely differ from the TCR repertoires found in blood.

Donors were healthy HIV-negative adults with no recently reported acute infections or vaccinations. All donors were Caucasian adults living in Nashville, Tennessee, USA. CD4+ T cells were enriched by magnetic negative selection; naive cells were then positively selected on CD45RA, and the negative fraction formed the memory subset. After blood collection by leukapheresis, PBMCs were isolated using Ficoll-Histopaque density gradient centrifugation and then cryopreserved in the vapor phase of liquid nitrogen. Purity and quantity of every magnetically sorted T cell population were checked by analytical flow cytometry. Each sorted fraction had its genomic DNA isolated and then quantified by UV absorbance on a Nanodrop 2000c.

Sequencing was carried out using naive CD4+ T cells from PBMCs. This specimen's cell subset or site label, per the study, means: CD45RA+ positively selected. The rearrangement combines TRBV7-8 with TRBJ1-6; no D gene is confidently identified. The source is a young man in good health. Some clones in this sample may be carry-over from other donors' samples. The CDR3 protein is CASSLRSEDFWSPLHF. The DNA is TGTGCCAGCAGCTTACGCTCTGAGGACTTTTGGTCACCCCTCCACTTT.